The 14 T cell receptor beta chains given below trace back to one sample, sequenced in a study of OX40 agonist ivuxolimab in advanced cancers. Here immunoSEQ multiplex PCR was the method, and the copy in TCRdb shows in-frame clones only, minus some. Among 100,000 or so clones listed, approximately 85% were seen once. The sequenced sample was CD4+ or CD8+ T cells sorted from blood, obtained in a trial of the OX40 agonist ivuxolimab. Receptors originate from an adult with an advanced solid tumor such as melanoma, head and neck, liver or kidney cancer.

The rearrangement uses TRBV5-3 and TRBJ2-5; D gene unclear. TRBV5-3 is an ORF; its function is uncertain. V was trimmed by 8 bases and J by 2 bases, leaving 4 bases between them. The CDR3 runs 10 residues. CDR3 in DNA: TGTGCCAGGCTGCAAGAGACCCAGTACTTC. Its translation: CARLQETQYF.

The chain employs TRBV6-6 and TRBJ2-7, with D unresolved. Germline assignment: CDR1 MNHNY and CDR2 SVGAGI (reference sequence). There are 14 residues in the CDR3. Trimming took off 2 bases at V and 0 bases at J, with 8 bases between the two ends. This CDR3 is CASSYGRNSYEQYF. Written as DNA, the CDR3 is TGTGCCAGCAGTTACGGACGGAACTCCTACGAGCAGTACTTC.

V usage is TRBV10-3 and J usage is TRBJ2-1; 8 bases fit TRBD1. The junction had 16 bases not matched to a gene; V was cut back by 0 bases and J by 6 bases. The CDR3 loop spans 19 amino acids. Germline V gene data show CDR1 as ENHRY and CDR2 as SYGVKD. The CDR3 DNA sequence: TGTGCCATCAGTGAGTCCATCCTGATGCAGGGGGCGCAGGGCAATGAGCAGTTCTTC. Translating gives CAISESILMQGAQGNEQFF.

J is TRBJ1-1 and V is TRBV7-9; no firm D call. Germline CDR1 is SEHNR and CDR2 is FQNEAQ (reference sequence). V shed 3 bases and J shed 1 base, with 6 bases lying between them. This CDR3 spans 13 amino acids. CDR3 sequence reads: CASSFGANTEAFF. In nucleotides, the CDR3 is TGTGCCAGCAGCTTCGGAGCGAACACTGAAGCTTTCTTT.

This chain links TRBV5-1 with TRBJ2-7; TRBD2 matches 12 bases. V lost 0 bases, J lost 1 base, and 8 bases stayed unmatched. CDR1 and CDR2 (germline): SGHRS, YFSETQ. The CDR3 totals 18 residues. This CDR3 reads CASSLGPWTSGMSYEQYF. The DNA for the CDR3 is TGCGCCAGCAGCTTGGGGCCTTGGACTAGCGGGATGTCCTACGAGCAGTACTTC.

This clone appeared once. The chain joins TRBV7-3 to TRBJ2-3; D is unresolved. Germline assignment: CDR1 SGHTA and CDR2 FQGTGA. With 4 bases removed from V and 3 bases from J, the gap between germline ends came to 11 bases. The CDR3 loop spans 14 amino acids. The CDR3 loop is CASSSDVVTDTQYF. The CDR3 region has the DNA TGTGCCAGCAGCTCCGATGTGGTGACAGATACGCAGTATTTT.

This sequence joins TRBV18 and TRBJ1-3, with D possibly being TRBD1 (5 bases). Trimming removed 6 bases at V and 0 bases at J, with 15 bases between. This CDR3 spans 16 amino acids. The germline V gene has CDR1 KGHSH and CDR2 LQKENI. The CDR3 sequence: CASSRGPPSSGNTIYF. For the CDR3, the DNA is TGTGCCAGCTCTAGGGGACCGCCGAGCTCTGGAAACACCATATATTTT.

The rearrangement links TRBV13 to TRBJ2-1; 7 bases align to TRBD2. The CDR3 is 17 amino acids. Losses at the gene ends were 5 bases for V and 3 bases for J; bases not matched to a gene: 13. Germline V gene lookup returns CDR1 PRHDT and CDR2 FYEKMQ (reference sequence). The CDR3 sequence is CASSPPWASGYYNEQFF. The CDR3 DNA is TGTGCCAGCAGCCCCCCCTGGGCTAGCGGATACTACAATGAGCAGTTCTTC.

The chain carries TRBV6-6 and TRBJ1-1; D is ambiguous. Germline V gives CDR1 MNHNY, CDR2 SVGAGI (reference sequence). The CDR3 covers 12 residues. V was shortened by 0 bases and J by 1 base, with 0 bases between the two germline ends. This chain's CDR3 is CASSYSNTEAFF. The CDR3 DNA reads TGTGCCAGCAGTTACTCGAACACTGAAGCTTTCTTT.

The V and J genes are TRBV5-1 and TRBJ1-2, with 9 bases matching TRBD1. Germline loops: CDR1 SGHRS, CDR2 YFSETQ. V lost 3 bases and J lost 8; bases outside the gene matches: 14. This CDR3 has 16 residues. The CDR3 DNA is TGCGCCAGCAGCTCCCTAACGGGACAGGGAAAGTACGGCTACACCTTC. Translation gives CASSSLTGQGKYGYTF. Based on the CDR3 plus reference TRBV5-1 and TRBJ1-2, the full variable domain is KAGVTQTPRYLIKTRGQQVTLSCSPISGHRSVSWYQQTPGQGLQFLFEYFSETQRNKGNFPGRFSGRQFSNSRSEMNVSTLELGDSALYLCASSSLTGQGKYGYTFGSGTRLTVV.

The gene calls are TRBV4-2 and TRBJ2-7, with 9 bases lining up with TRBD2. The germline CDR1 and CDR2 sequences are LGHNA and YNFKEQ. V shed 0 bases, J shed 3 bases, and the junction held 9 bases outside the gene matches. The CDR3 is 17 residues long. CDR3 sequence (DNA): TGTGCCAGCAGCCAAGATCGCGCGGGAGGGACTGACTACGAGCAGTACTTC. It encodes CASSQDRAGGTDYEQYF.

The V gene is TRBV4-3, the J gene TRBJ2-1; 7 positions agree with TRBD2. After removal of 6 bases from V and 0 bases from J, the junction contained 5 bases not matched to a gene. This CDR3 comprises 15 residues. Germline V gene lookup returns CDR1 LGHNA and CDR2 YSLEER. The CDR3 sequence is CASSLTSISYNEQFF. CDR3 sequence (DNA): TGCGCCAGCAGTCTGACTAGCATCTCCTACAATGAGCAGTTCTTC.

V is TRBV11-2 and J is TRBJ1-2; D is ambiguous. Germline CDR1 is SGHAT and CDR2 is FQNNGV. Trimming cost V 5 bases and J 0 bases, with 4 bases left between them. The CDR3 length is 12 residues. The CDR3 region has the DNA TGTGCCAGCAGCCACCCTAACTATGGCTACACCTTC. Encoded protein: CASSHPNYGYTF.

This clone has a single count. This chain joins TRBV6-5 and TRBJ2-5, with 7 bases identical to TRBD2. Germline V gene sequence: CDR1 MNHEY, CDR2 SVGAGI. V was pared by 6 bases and J by 7 bases, with 11 bases of the junction left unmatched. This CDR3 is 14 amino acids long. This CDR3 reads CASSPPGGSGTQYF. CDR3 coding DNA: TGTGCCAGCAGCCCCCCGGGCGGGAGTGGGACCCAGTACTTC.